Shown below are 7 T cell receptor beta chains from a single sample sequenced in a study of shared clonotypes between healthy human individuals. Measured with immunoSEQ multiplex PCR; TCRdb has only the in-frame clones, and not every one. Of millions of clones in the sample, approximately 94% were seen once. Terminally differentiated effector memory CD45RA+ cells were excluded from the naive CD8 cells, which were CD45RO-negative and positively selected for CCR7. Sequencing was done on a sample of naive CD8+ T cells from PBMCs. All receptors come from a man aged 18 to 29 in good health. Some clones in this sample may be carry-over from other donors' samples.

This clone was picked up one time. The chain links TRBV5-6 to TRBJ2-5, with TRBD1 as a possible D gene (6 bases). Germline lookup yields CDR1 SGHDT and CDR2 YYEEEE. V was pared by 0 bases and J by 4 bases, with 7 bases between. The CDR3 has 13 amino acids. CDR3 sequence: CASSLGGPETQYF. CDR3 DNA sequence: TGTGCCAGCAGCTTGGGGGGGCCAGAGACCCAGTACTTC. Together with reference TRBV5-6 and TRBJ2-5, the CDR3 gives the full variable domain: DAGVTQSPTHLIKTRGQQVTLRCSPKSGHDTVSWYQQALGQGPQFIFQYYEEEERQRGNFPDRFSGHQFPNYSSELNVNALLLGDSALYLCASSLGGPETQYFGPGTRLLVL.

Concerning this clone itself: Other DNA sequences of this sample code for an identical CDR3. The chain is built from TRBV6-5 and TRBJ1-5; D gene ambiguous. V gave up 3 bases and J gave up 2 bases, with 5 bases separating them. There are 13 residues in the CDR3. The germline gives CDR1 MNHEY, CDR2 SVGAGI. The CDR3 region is CASSYGGNQPQHF. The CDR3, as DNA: TGTGCCAGCAGTTATGGCGGCAATCAGCCCCAGCATTTT.

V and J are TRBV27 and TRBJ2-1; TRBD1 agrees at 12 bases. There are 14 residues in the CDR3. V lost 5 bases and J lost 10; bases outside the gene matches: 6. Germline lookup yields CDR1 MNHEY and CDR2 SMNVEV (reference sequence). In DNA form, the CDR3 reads TGTGCCAGCAGTCTCGGGACAGGGGGCAGGGAGCAGTTCTTC. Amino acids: CASSLGTGGREQFF.

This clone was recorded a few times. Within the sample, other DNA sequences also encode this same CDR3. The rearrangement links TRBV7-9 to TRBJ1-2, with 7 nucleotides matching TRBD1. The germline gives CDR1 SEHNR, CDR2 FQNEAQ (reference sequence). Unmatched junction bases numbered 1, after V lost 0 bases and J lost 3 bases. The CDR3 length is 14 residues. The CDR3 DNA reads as TGTGCCAGCAGCTTAGCCGGGACAGACTATGGCTACACCTTC. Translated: CASSLAGTDYGYTF.

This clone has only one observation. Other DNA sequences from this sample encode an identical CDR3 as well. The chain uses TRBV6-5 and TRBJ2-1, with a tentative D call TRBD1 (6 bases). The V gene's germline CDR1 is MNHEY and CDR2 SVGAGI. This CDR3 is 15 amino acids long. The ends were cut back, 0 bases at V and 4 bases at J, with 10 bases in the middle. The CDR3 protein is CASSYSRTVYNEQFF. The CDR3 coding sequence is TGTGCCAGCAGTTACTCTAGGACAGTATACAATGAGCAGTTCTTC.

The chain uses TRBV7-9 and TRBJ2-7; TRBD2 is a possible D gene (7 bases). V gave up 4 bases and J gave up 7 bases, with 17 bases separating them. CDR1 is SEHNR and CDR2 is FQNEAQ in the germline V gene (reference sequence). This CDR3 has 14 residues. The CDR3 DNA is TGTGCCAGCAGCTCACAGGGAGGGGTGGGGGAGCAGTACTTC. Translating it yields CASSSQGGVGEQYF.

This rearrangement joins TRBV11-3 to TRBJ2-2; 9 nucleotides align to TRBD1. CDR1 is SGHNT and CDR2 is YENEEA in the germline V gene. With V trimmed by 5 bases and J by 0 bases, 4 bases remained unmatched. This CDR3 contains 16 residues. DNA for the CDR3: TGTGCCAGCAGCCCCGGACAGGGGCCGAACACCGGGGAGCTGTTTTTT. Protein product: CASSPGQGPNTGELFF.